This TCR beta chain was obtained from a study of blood T cell repertoires in COVID-19. On the study more broadly: Samples taken during acute and convalescent COVID-19 were collected in the United States, Italy and Spain. T cells, B-cell-depleted T cells, or PBMCs supplied cDNA or gDNA.

Germline trimming cut 6 bases from V and 7 bases from J; bases unmatched to any gene: 6. Germline V gene lookup returns CDR1 MNHEY and CDR2 SVGAGI. The CDR3 is 13 residues long. TCRdb's copy holds only in-frame clones and misses some; the assay was immunoSEQ multiplex PCR. The table lists approximately 150,000 clones, around 83% of them singletons, with 2% to 3% in the top ten. The rearrangement uses TRBV6-5 and TRBJ1-2; TRBD1 matches 9 bases. The source material was peripheral blood. The source of this sequence is a human donor with acute or convalescent COVID-19. The donor label of this sample is uncertain. CDR3 DNA sequence: TGTGCCAGCAGACGGACAGGGGAGAGTGGCTACACCTTC. Its protein is CASRRTGESGYTF.